A selection of T cell receptor beta chains follows, all from one sample in a study of shared clonotypes between healthy human individuals. The table came from immunoSEQ multiplex PCR; TCRdb's copy has only in-frame clones and leaves some out. The sample shows approximately 2,300,000 clones, about 90% of them seen only once. Material for sequencing was naive CD4+ T cells from PBMCs. The receptors derive from a man between 18 and 35 years old in good health. Some clones in this sample may be carry-over from other donors' samples. The CDR3 runs from the conserved cysteine through the conserved F or W. A D gene is named only where the DNA matches it firmly. Size is stated for part of the rows, as once, few or many counts, or as a class when the clone is expanded.

>-|TRBV28|TRBJ1-3|-
TGTGCCAGCAGCTCAACGTTAGTCTCTGGAAACACCATATATTTT
CASSSTLVSGNTIYF
>TRBD1|TRBV4-2|TRBJ2-2|once
TGTGCCAGCAGCCCCGGACAGGGGTTGAGCACCGGGGAGCTGTTTTTT
CASSPGQGLSTGELFF
>-|TRBV7-3|TRBJ2-3|-
TGTGCCAGCAGCAGGACATCGGGCACAGATACGCAGTATTTT
CASSRTSGTDTQYF
>-|TRBV6-5|TRBJ1-5|once
TGTGCCAGCAGTTACTCTGGTGGGCCCCAGCATTTT
CASSYSGGPQHF
>TRBD1|TRBV18|TRBJ1-1|-
TGTGCCAGCTCACCGAGGACAGGGGGGAACACTGAAGCTTTCTTT
CASSPRTGGNTEAFF
>-|TRBV7-2|TRBJ2-1|-
TGTGCCAGCAGCTTAGCAGGCAGCGGCTCCTACAATGAGCAGTTCTTC
CASSLAGSGSYNEQFF
>-|TRBV21-1|TRBJ2-7|-
TGTGCCAGCAGCAAAGAGGGGCCTGAGGTGAGCTCCTACGAGCAGTACTTC
CASSKEGPEVSSYEQYF
>TRBD1|TRBV28|TRBJ1-4|-
TGTGCCAGCAGTTTAGGACAGGGACGATTGAGTGAAAAACTGTTTTTT
CASSLGQGRLSEKLFF
>-|TRBV5-1|TRBJ1-2|-
TGCGCCAGCAGCTTGGCGGGCCAGGAGTCTAACTATGGCTACACCTTC
CASSLAGQESNYGYTF
>-|TRBV11-3|TRBJ2-1|once
TGTGCCAGCAGCTTAGATTGGGGTCATGAGCAGTTCTTC
CASSLDWGHEQFF
>-|TRBV4-2|TRBJ2-7|-
TGTGCCAGCAGCCGCGAGGTCCGCTTGGGGCAGTACTTC
CASSREVRLGQYF
>TRBD1|TRBV9|TRBJ2-7|-
TGTGCCAGCAGCGCGACAGGGGGAGGCTACGAGCAGTACTTC
CASSATGGGYEQYF
>-|TRBV7-9|TRBJ1-1|-
TGTGCCAGCAGCCCCCCCCCAGTGAACACTGAAGCTTTCTTT
CASSPPPVNTEAFF
>-|TRBV15|TRBJ2-5|-
TGTGCCACCAGCAGAGTGGTCCAAGAGACCCAGTACTTC
CATSRVVQETQYF
>-|TRBV10-3|TRBJ1-1|-
TGTGCCATCAGTGAAAGGGAGGTGAACACTGAAGCTTTCTTT
CAISEREVNTEAFF
>-|TRBV19|TRBJ2-2|-
TGTGCCAGTAGGTTTACAGGGTACACCGGGGAGCTGTTTTTT
CASRFTGYTGELFF
>TRBD1|TRBV7-2|TRBJ2-7|-
TGTGCCAGCAGCGTAAGGGACAGCCCTATCCTTGGGGAGCAGTACTTC
CASSVRDSPILGEQYF
>TRBD1|TRBV7-9|TRBJ1-4|-
TGTGCCAGCAGCTTCGCCCCCAGGGGGACTAATGAAAAACTGTTTTTT
CASSFAPRGTNEKLFF
>-|TRBV7-9|TRBJ1-3|-
TGTGCCAGCAGCTTAGGCAGGCACTCTGGAAACACCATATATTTT
CASSLGRHSGNTIYF
>-|TRBV5-1|TRBJ2-5|-
TGCGCCAGCAGCTTGGCCATGGGAGAGACCCAGTACTTC
CASSLAMGETQYF
>TRBD1|TRBV2|TRBJ1-4|-
TGTGCCAGCACTACGACAGGGACTAATGAAAAACTGTTTTTT
CASTTTGTNEKLFF
>TRBD1|TRBV7-3|TRBJ2-3|-
TGTGCCAGCAGCCTACAGGGGGCGCTTTCAGATACGCAGTATTTT
CASSLQGALSDTQYF
>TRBD1|TRBV11-3|TRBJ1-6|-
TGTGCCAGCAGCGAGACAGGGAACTCACCCCTCCACTTT
CASSETGNSPLHF
>-|TRBV27|TRBJ2-5|-
TGTGCCAGCAGTAAATACAGGGATCGGGAGACCCAGTACTTC
CASSKYRDRETQYF
>-|TRBV6-6|TRBJ1-1|once
TGTGCCAGCACCCAAGGGCAGGGGACCACTGAAGCTTTCTTT
CASTQGQGTTEAFF
>TRBD1|TRBV6-6|TRBJ1-5|-
TGTGCCAGCAATAATCAGGGGGCCGGCAATCAGCCCCAGCATTTT
CASNNQGAGNQPQHF
>-|TRBV4-1|TRBJ2-1|-
TGCGCCAGCAGCCAAGATAGGATGAAGAGTCAGGGGAGAGGTTTCGAGCAGTTCTTC
CASSQDRMKSQGRGFEQFF
>-|TRBV4-2|TRBJ1-3|-
TGTGCCAGCAGCCAACCCACCTGGGGCTCTGGAAACACCATATATTTT
CASSQPTWGSGNTIYF
>TRBD1|TRBV6-6|TRBJ1-1|-
TGTGCCAGCAGTTATTCTAGCCAGGGGGGGAGTGAAGCTTTCTTT
CASSYSSQGGSEAFF
>-|TRBV14|TRBJ1-1|-
TGTGCCAGCAGACGGACCCGGGACGAGAGGGAGGACACTGAAGCTTTCTTT
CASRRTRDEREDTEAFF
>TRBD2|TRBV5-6|TRBJ2-7|-
TGTGCCAGCAGCTTGGAAGTCGTTAGACTAGCGGGGATGTACGAGCAGTACTTC
CASSLEVVRLAGMYEQYF
>-|TRBV5-1|TRBJ2-1|-
TGCGCCAGCAGCCTGGGAGCCGGCAATGAGCAGTTCTTC
CASSLGAGNEQFF
>-|TRBV27|TRBJ1-1|few
TGTGCCAGCAGTCCCACGGGGAGATGGTACACTGAAGCTTTCTTT
CASSPTGRWYTEAFF
>TRBD2|TRBV2|TRBJ2-7|-
TGTGCCAGCAGCGTAATACTAGCGGGAGCCGAGCAGTACTTC
CASSVILAGAEQYF
>-|TRBV5-1|TRBJ2-6|-
TGCGCCAGCAGCTTTACAGGGGCCAACGTCCTGACTTTC
CASSFTGANVLTF
>TRBD1|TRBV7-2|TRBJ2-1|-
TGTGCCAGCAGACAGGGGGGTGAGCAGTTCTTC
CASRQGGEQFF
>TRBD1|TRBV12-5|TRBJ2-5|-
TGTGCTAGTGCCATGGACAGGGTAGGGCAAGAGACCCAGTACTTC
CASAMDRVGQETQYF
>-|TRBV7-9|TRBJ1-1|few
TGTGCCAGCAGCTTACGTACGTTGGGGGCTGAAGCTTTCTTT
CASSLRTLGAEAFF
>-|TRBV19|TRBJ1-2|-
TGTGCCAGTAGTATAGCTCCGGGCCATGGCTACACCTTC
CASSIAPGHGYTF
>-|TRBV19|TRBJ2-3|-
TGTGCCAGTAGTAGTGGTGAAGGACCTCGGGATACGCAGTATTTT
CASSSGEGPRDTQYF
>-|TRBV19|TRBJ2-1|-
TGTGCCAGTAGCCCGGGCATCGACCGGGACGGGAATGAGCAGTTCTTC
CASSPGIDRDGNEQFF
>-|TRBV28|TRBJ1-1|-
TGTGCCAGCAGTCCCCCCCCAAACACTGAAGCTTTCTTT
CASSPPPNTEAFF
>-|TRBV2|TRBJ1-5|few
TGTGCCAGCAGTAGCGGGGAGCCTCAGCCCCAGCATTTT
CASSSGEPQPQHF
>TRBD1|TRBV18|TRBJ2-5|-
TGTGCCAGCTCACCGCGGACAGGGGCTCAAGAGACCCAGTACTTC
CASSPRTGAQETQYF
>-|TRBV5-6|TRBJ1-5|-
TGTGCCAGCAGCTTGGGGCCCACGGCAGGGCAGCCCCAGCATTTT
CASSLGPTAGQPQHF
>-|TRBV4-1|TRBJ2-5|-
TGCGCCAGCAGCCAAAGGGGGGCTCCTCAAGAGACCCAGTACTTC
CASSQRGAPQETQYF
>-|TRBV29-1|TRBJ2-7|-
TGCAGCGTTGCACCGGTCCCCTACGAGCAGTACTTC
CSVAPVPYEQYF
>TRBD1|TRBV5-5|TRBJ2-2|-
TGTGCCACCAAGGACAGGGATTACACCGGGGAGCTGTTTTTT
CATKDRDYTGELFF
>-|TRBV28|TRBJ2-5|-
TGTGCCAGCAGTTTTACAGTCATTCAAGAGACCCAGTACTTC
CASSFTVIQETQYF
>TRBD2|TRBV7-9|TRBJ2-1|-
TGTGCCAGCAGCCCGGGACTAGCGGGAGGGCCAAGGGCCTACAATGAGCAGTTCTTC
CASSPGLAGGPRAYNEQFF
>-|TRBV7-9|TRBJ1-2|-
TGTGCCAGCACCCCGTTGGCAGGGAAGGATGGCTACACCTTC
CASTPLAGKDGYTF
>TRBD1|TRBV7-2|TRBJ1-1|-
TGTGCCAGCAGTTACACCGGGACAGGGGTATCGAAAGCTTTCTTT
CASSYTGTGVSKAFF
>-|TRBV27|TRBJ2-4|-
TGTGCCAGCAGTTTATTTGCAGACCTAGCCAAAAACATTCAGTACTTC
CASSLFADLAKNIQYF
>TRBD1|TRBV6-5|TRBJ2-7|once
TGTGCCAGCAAAGGACCGGGACAGGGAAGCCTCGAGCAGTACTTC
CASKGPGQGSLEQYF
>TRBD2|TRBV5-1|TRBJ2-3|-
TGCGCCAGCAGCTTGGCCCCTAGCGGGAGTCCCACAGATACGCAGTATTTT
CASSLAPSGSPTDTQYF
>-|TRBV9|TRBJ2-7|-
TGTGCCAGCAGCCCGAACCCCGTCTCAAGCGGTCCCTCCTACGAGCAGTACTTC
CASSPNPVSSGPSYEQYF
>-|TRBV29-1|TRBJ1-2|few
TGCAGCGGGGACAATGGCTACACCTTC
CSGDNGYTF
>-|TRBV5-1|TRBJ1-1|few
TGCGCCAGCAGCCCCGGAAATGGGGGAACTGAAGCTTTCTTT
CASSPGNGGTEAFF
>TRBD2|TRBV28|TRBJ2-1|-
TGTGCCAGCAGCTATATAGGGACTAGCGGGAGCCATGAGCAGTTCTTC
CASSYIGTSGSHEQFF